Listed below are T cell receptor beta chains from one sample, sequenced in a study of blood T cell repertoires in COVID-19. Here immunoSEQ multiplex PCR was the method, and the copy in TCRdb shows in-frame clones only, minus some. Of 60,000 to 75,000 clones listed, 86% are singletons. The sample consisted of peripheral blood. These TCRs come from a man in his sixties or seventies with active COVID-19. Each CDR3 is given with its conserved first and last residue. The D gene is left open where the match is weak. The size field is filled for only some rows; it gives once, few, many or a size class.

v_gene: TRBV11-1; j_gene: TRBJ1-1; d_gene: -; abundance: -; CDR3aa: CASSLKLRNTEAFF; CDR3nt: TGTGCCAGCAGCTTAAAGCTGAGAAACACTGAAGCTTTCTTT
v_gene: TRBV29-1; j_gene: TRBJ2-5; d_gene: TRBD2; abundance: once; CDR3aa: CSVEMSGRGTQYF; CDR3nt: TGCAGCGTTGAAATGAGCGGGAGAGGGACCCAGTACTTC
v_gene: TRBV4-2; j_gene: TRBJ1-1; d_gene: -; abundance: -; CDR3aa: CASSQDGGRGTEAFF; CDR3nt: TGTGCCAGCAGCCAAGATGGGGGCAGGGGCACTGAAGCTTTCTTT
v_gene: TRBV28; j_gene: TRBJ1-5; d_gene: TRBD1; abundance: few; CDR3aa: CATDTGAQHF; CDR3nt: TGTGCCACCGACACAGGGGCCCAGCATTTT
v_gene: TRBV4-2; j_gene: TRBJ1-2; d_gene: TRBD1; abundance: -; CDR3aa: CASSQDPRDRNYGYTF; CDR3nt: TGTGCCAGCAGCCAAGACCCGCGGGACAGAAACTATGGCTACACCTTC
v_gene: TRBV5-8; j_gene: TRBJ2-3; d_gene: -; abundance: -; CDR3aa: CASSLSAGTDTQYF; CDR3nt: TGTGCCAGCAGCTTGTCGGCAGGGACAGATACGCAGTATTTT
v_gene: TRBV5-6; j_gene: TRBJ1-1; d_gene: -; abundance: -; CDR3aa: CASSLRLAGSWNTEAFF; CDR3nt: TGTGCCAGCAGCTTGCGGTTGGCAGGGTCTTGGAACACTGAAGCTTTCTTT
v_gene: TRBV6-6; j_gene: TRBJ1-2; d_gene: TRBD1; abundance: -; CDR3aa: CASSKDRGRGYTF; CDR3nt: TGTGCCAGCAGTAAGGACAGGGGCCGGGGCTACACCTTC
v_gene: TRBV5-4; j_gene: TRBJ2-7; d_gene: TRBD2; abundance: -; CDR3aa: CASSPRTSGSYEQYF; CDR3nt: TGTGCCAGCAGCCCCCGGACTAGCGGTTCCTACGAGCAGTACTTC
v_gene: TRBV6-1; j_gene: TRBJ1-2; d_gene: TRBD1; abundance: -; CDR3aa: CASSEAGDSYGYTF; CDR3nt: TGTGCCAGCAGTGAAGCGGGGGACAGCTATGGCTACACCTTC
v_gene: TRBV5-1; j_gene: TRBJ2-7; d_gene: TRBD2; abundance: -; CDR3aa: CASSLAGGDEQYF; CDR3nt: TGCGCCAGCAGCTTGGCGGGAGGGGACGAGCAGTACTTC
v_gene: TRBV2; j_gene: TRBJ1-5; d_gene: TRBD1; abundance: -; CDR3aa: CASRPGDRDSNQPQHF; CDR3nt: TGTGCCAGCAGGCCAGGGGACAGGGATAGCAATCAGCCCCAGCATTTT
v_gene: TRBV27; j_gene: TRBJ2-7; d_gene: TRBD2; abundance: -; CDR3aa: CASSFSSGSYEQYF; CDR3nt: TGTGCCAGCAGTTTTTCTAGCGGGAGCTACGAGCAGTACTTC
v_gene: TRBV9; j_gene: TRBJ2-3; d_gene: -; abundance: few; CDR3aa: CASSPSGGLAGTDTQYF; CDR3nt: TGTGCCAGCAGCCCCAGTGGTGGGCTAGCCGGCACAGATACGCAGTATTTT
v_gene: TRBV3-1/TRBV3-2; j_gene: TRBJ2-5; d_gene: TRBD2; abundance: -; CDR3aa: CASSQDTASGSGETQYF; CDR3nt: TGTGCCAGCAGCCAAGATACGGCTAGCGGGAGTGGGGAGACCCAGTACTTC
v_gene: TRBV7-3; j_gene: TRBJ2-7; d_gene: -; abundance: once; CDR3aa: CASSPQGGEQYF; CDR3nt: TGTGCCAGCAGCCCACAGGGTGGGGAGCAGTACTTC
v_gene: TRBV5-4; j_gene: TRBJ2-6; d_gene: TRBD2; abundance: many; CDR3aa: CASSAGTSGRRTGANVLTF; CDR3nt: TGTGCCAGCAGCGCCGGGACTAGCGGGAGGCGGACTGGGGCCAACGTCCTGACTTTC
v_gene: TRBV19; j_gene: TRBJ2-2; d_gene: TRBD2; abundance: -; CDR3aa: CASRTSGNTGELFF; CDR3nt: TGTGCCTCAAGGACTAGCGGGAACACCGGGGAGCTGTTTTTT
v_gene: TRBV15; j_gene: TRBJ2-3; d_gene: TRBD2; abundance: -; CDR3aa: CATSRDLGAGGADTQYF; CDR3nt: TGTGCCACCAGCAGAGATCTTGGGGCGGGAGGGGCAGATACGCAGTATTTT
v_gene: TRBV14; j_gene: TRBJ2-5; d_gene: TRBD2; abundance: -; CDR3aa: CASSPRTSGRGTQYF; CDR3nt: TGTGCCAGCAGCCCCCGGACTAGCGGGAGGGGGACCCAGTACTTC
v_gene: TRBV5-1; j_gene: TRBJ2-2; d_gene: -; abundance: -; CDR3aa: CASSLRGRNTGELFF; CDR3nt: TGCGCCAGCAGCCTAAGGGGCCGGAACACCGGGGAGCTGTTTTTT
v_gene: TRBV5-4; j_gene: TRBJ2-4; d_gene: TRBD1; abundance: -; CDR3aa: CASSLAGLDRDNQYF; CDR3nt: TGTGCCAGCAGCTTGGCGGGTCTCGACAGGGACAATCAGTACTTC
v_gene: TRBV19; j_gene: TRBJ2-3; d_gene: -; abundance: -; CDR3aa: CASGPGGLSTDTQYF; CDR3nt: TGTGCCAGTGGTCCGGGGGGCCTTAGCACAGATACGCAGTATTTT
v_gene: TRBV7-2; j_gene: TRBJ2-2; d_gene: TRBD2; abundance: -; CDR3aa: CASSSPGGGKPPGTGELFF; CDR3nt: TGTGCCAGCAGCTCCCCCGGGGGGGGGAAACCGCCCGGAACCGGGGAGCTGTTTTTT
v_gene: TRBV9; j_gene: TRBJ2-7; d_gene: TRBD2; abundance: -; CDR3aa: CASSEGAGAEQYF; CDR3nt: TGTGCCAGCAGCGAGGGAGCGGGGGCCGAGCAGTACTTC
v_gene: TRBV5-6; j_gene: TRBJ1-6; d_gene: TRBD1; abundance: -; CDR3aa: CASSSDRGGYNSPLHF; CDR3nt: TGTGCCAGCAGCTCCGACAGGGGAGGGTATAATTCACCCCTCCACTTT
v_gene: TRBV7-3; j_gene: TRBJ2-3; d_gene: -; abundance: -; CDR3aa: CASSLGPEGTQYF; CDR3nt: TGTGCCAGCAGCCTCGGGCCCGAGGGCACGCAGTATTTT
v_gene: TRBV24-1; j_gene: TRBJ2-6; d_gene: -; abundance: few; CDR3aa: CATRASGANVLTF; CDR3nt: TGTGCCACCAGGGCCTCTGGGGCCAACGTCCTGACTTTC
v_gene: TRBV24-1; j_gene: TRBJ2-5; d_gene: TRBD1; abundance: -; CDR3aa: CATSPTGGETQYF; CDR3nt: TGTGCCACCAGTCCGACAGGGGGAGAGACCCAGTACTTC
v_gene: TRBV27; j_gene: TRBJ2-7; d_gene: TRBD1; abundance: -; CDR3aa: CASRKGAWEPLSYEQYF; CDR3nt: TGTGCCAGCAGAAAGGGGGCCTGGGAGCCCCTCTCCTACGAGCAGTACTTC
v_gene: TRBV4-1; j_gene: TRBJ1-2; d_gene: -; abundance: -; CDR3aa: CASSQAVLSPRYTF; CDR3nt: TGCGCCAGCAGCCAAGCAGTCCTTAGCCCTCGCTACACCTTC
v_gene: TRBV7-9; j_gene: TRBJ1-1; d_gene: TRBD1; abundance: -; CDR3aa: CASSPDRVEVNTEAFF; CDR3nt: TGTGCCAGCAGCCCGGACAGGGTAGAGGTGAACACTGAAGCTTTCTTT
v_gene: TRBV7-2; j_gene: TRBJ2-5; d_gene: TRBD2; abundance: -; CDR3aa: CASSSRTSGMVTQYF; CDR3nt: TGTGCCAGCAGCTCCAGGACTAGCGGGATGGTGACCCAGTACTTC
v_gene: TRBV18; j_gene: TRBJ1-1; d_gene: -; abundance: -; CDR3aa: CASSPLSRGGSTEAFF; CDR3nt: TGTGCCAGCTCACCCCTGTCTCGGGGGGGGAGCACTGAAGCTTTCTTT
v_gene: TRBV30; j_gene: TRBJ1-6; d_gene: TRBD1; abundance: -; CDR3aa: CAWSPTGAGDSPLHF; CDR3nt: TGTGCCTGGAGTCCGACAGGGGCCGGGGATTCACCCCTCCACTTT
v_gene: TRBV6-5; j_gene: TRBJ2-7; d_gene: -; abundance: -; CDR3aa: CASSYVLGEQYF; CDR3nt: TGTGCCAGCAGTTACGTGCTCGGGGAGCAGTACTTC
v_gene: TRBV6-4; j_gene: TRBJ2-5; d_gene: -; abundance: -; CDR3aa: CASPRVGAQETQYF; CDR3nt: TGTGCCAGCCCTAGGGTGGGGGCCCAGGAGACCCAGTACTTC
v_gene: TRBV11-2; j_gene: TRBJ2-7; d_gene: -; abundance: -; CDR3aa: CASGGGSLDEQYF; CDR3nt: TGTGCCAGCGGTGGGGGGAGTCTGGACGAGCAGTACTTC
v_gene: TRBV4-3; j_gene: TRBJ2-1; d_gene: TRBD2; abundance: once; CDR3aa: CASSQDGTRPYNEQFF; CDR3nt: TGCGCCAGCAGCCAAGATGGGACTAGACCCTACAATGAGCAGTTCTTC
v_gene: TRBV12-3/TRBV12-4; j_gene: TRBJ2-3; d_gene: -; abundance: -; CDR3aa: CASSTGVRTQYF; CDR3nt: TGTGCCAGCAGTACGGGGGTTCGTACGCAGTATTTT
v_gene: TRBV25-1; j_gene: TRBJ1-5; d_gene: -; abundance: few; CDR3aa: CASSDWGGKDQPQHF; CDR3nt: TGTGCCAGCAGTGATTGGGGGGGAAAGGATCAGCCCCAGCATTTT